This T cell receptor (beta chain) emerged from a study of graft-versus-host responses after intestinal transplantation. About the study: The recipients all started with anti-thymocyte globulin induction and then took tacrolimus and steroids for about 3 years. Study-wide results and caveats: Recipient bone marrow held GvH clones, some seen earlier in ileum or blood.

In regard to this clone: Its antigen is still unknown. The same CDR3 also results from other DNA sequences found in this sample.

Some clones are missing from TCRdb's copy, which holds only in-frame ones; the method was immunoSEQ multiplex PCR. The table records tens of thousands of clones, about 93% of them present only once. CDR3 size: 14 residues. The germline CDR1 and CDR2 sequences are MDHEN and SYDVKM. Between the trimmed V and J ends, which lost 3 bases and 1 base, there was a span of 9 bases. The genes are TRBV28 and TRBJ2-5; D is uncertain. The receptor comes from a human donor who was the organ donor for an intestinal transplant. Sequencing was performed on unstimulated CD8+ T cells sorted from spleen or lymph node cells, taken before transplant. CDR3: CASSFLASQETQYF. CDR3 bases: TGTGCCAGCAGTTTTTTGGCTAGCCAAGAGACCCAGTACTTC.